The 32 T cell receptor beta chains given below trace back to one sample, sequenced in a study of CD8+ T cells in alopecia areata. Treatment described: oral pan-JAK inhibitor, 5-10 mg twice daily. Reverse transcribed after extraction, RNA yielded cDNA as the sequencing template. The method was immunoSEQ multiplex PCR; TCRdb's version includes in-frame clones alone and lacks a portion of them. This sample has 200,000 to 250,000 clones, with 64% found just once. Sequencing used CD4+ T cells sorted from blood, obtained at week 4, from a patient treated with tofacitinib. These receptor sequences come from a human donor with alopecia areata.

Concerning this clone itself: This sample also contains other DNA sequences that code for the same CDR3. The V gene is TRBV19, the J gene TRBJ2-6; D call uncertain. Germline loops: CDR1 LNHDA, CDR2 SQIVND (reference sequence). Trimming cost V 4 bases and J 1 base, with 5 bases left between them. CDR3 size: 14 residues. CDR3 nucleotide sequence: TGTGCCAGTAGTACCGGTTCTGGGGCCAACGTCCTGACTTTC. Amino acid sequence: CASSTGSGANVLTF.

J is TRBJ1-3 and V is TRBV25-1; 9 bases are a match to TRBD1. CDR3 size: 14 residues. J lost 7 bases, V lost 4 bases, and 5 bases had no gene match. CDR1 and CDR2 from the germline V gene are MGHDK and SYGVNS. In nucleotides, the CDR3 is TGTGCCAGCAGTGGGACAGGGGTATGGAACACCATATATTTT. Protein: CASSGTGVWNTIYF.

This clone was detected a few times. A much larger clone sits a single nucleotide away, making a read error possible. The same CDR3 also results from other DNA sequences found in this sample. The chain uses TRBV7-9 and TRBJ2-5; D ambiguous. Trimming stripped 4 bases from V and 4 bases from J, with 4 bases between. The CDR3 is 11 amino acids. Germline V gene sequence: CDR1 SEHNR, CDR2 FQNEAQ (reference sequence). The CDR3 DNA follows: TGTGCCAGCAGCTCGGGAGAGACCCAGTACTTC. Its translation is CASSSGETQYF.

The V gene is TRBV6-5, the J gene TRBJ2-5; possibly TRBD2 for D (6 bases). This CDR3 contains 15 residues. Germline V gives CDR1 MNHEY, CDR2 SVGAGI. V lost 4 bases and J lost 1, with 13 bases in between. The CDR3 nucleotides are TGTGCCAGCAGTTCCATCCCGGGGGTCCAAGAGACCCAGTACTTC. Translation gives CASSSIPGVQETQYF.

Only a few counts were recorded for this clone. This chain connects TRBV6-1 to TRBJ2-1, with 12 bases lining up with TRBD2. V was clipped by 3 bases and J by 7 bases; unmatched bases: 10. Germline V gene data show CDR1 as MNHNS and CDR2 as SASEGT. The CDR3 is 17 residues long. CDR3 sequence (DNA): TGTGCCAGCAGTGACTTTTGGACTAGCGGGGAAGGGAATGAGCAGTTCTTC. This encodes CASSDFWTSGEGNEQFF.

CDR3 loop: CASRFQGGEQFF. The CDR3 DNA follows: TGTGCCAGCAGGTTCCAGGGAGGTGAGCAGTTCTTC. This rearrangement joins TRBV7-9 to TRBJ2-1; D possibly corresponds to TRBD2 (6 bases). The CDR3 is 12 amino acids. Germline V gene sequence: CDR1 SEHNR, CDR2 FQNEAQ (reference sequence). The ends were cut back, 6 bases at V and 9 bases at J, with 12 bases in the middle.

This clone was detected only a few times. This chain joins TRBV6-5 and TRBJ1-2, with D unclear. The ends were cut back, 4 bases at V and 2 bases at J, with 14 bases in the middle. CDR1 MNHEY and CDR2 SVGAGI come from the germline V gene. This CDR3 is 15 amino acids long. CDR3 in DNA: TGTGCCAGCAGTTCGCCGGGCACTACCAACTATGGCTACACCTTC. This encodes CASSSPGTTNYGYTF.

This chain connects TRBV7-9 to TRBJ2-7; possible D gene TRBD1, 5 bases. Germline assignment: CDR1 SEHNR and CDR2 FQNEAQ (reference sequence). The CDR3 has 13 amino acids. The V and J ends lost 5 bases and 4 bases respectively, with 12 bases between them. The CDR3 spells CASSPSQGYEQYF. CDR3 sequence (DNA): TGTGCCAGCAGCCCCAGTCAGGGTTACGAGCAGTACTTC.

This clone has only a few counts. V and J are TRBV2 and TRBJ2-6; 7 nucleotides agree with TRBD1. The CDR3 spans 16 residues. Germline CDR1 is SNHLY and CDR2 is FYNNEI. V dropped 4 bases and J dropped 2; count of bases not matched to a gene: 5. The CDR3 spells CASSGQGNAGANVLTF. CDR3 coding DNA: TGTGCCAGCAGTGGACAGGGTAACGCTGGGGCCAACGTCCTGACTTTC. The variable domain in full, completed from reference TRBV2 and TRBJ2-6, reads EPEVTQTPSHQVTQMGQEVILRCVPISNHLYFYWYRQILGQKVEFLVSFYNNEISEKSEIFDDQFSVERPDGSNFTLKIRSTKLEDSAMYFCASSGQGNAGANVLTFGAGSRLTVL.

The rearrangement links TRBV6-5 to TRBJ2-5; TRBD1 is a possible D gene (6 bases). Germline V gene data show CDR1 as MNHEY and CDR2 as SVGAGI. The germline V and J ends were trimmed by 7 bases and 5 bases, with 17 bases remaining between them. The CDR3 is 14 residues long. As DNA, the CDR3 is TGTGCCAGCACAACAACAGGGTGGGGGGAGACCCAGTACTTC. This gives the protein CASTTTGWGETQYF.

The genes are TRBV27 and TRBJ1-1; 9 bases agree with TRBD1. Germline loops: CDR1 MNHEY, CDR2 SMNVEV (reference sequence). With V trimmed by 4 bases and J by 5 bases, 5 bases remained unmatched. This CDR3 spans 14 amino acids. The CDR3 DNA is TGTGCCAGCAGTTCCGGGACAGGGAGAACTGAAGCTTTCTTT. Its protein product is CASSSGTGRTEAFF.

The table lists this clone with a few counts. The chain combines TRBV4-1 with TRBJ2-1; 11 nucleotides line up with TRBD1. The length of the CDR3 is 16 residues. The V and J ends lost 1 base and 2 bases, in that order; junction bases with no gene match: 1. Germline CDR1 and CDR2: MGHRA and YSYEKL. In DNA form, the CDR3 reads TGCGCCAGCAGCCAAGGGACAGGGGGCGCCTACAATGAGCAGTTCTTC. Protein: CASSQGTGGAYNEQFF.

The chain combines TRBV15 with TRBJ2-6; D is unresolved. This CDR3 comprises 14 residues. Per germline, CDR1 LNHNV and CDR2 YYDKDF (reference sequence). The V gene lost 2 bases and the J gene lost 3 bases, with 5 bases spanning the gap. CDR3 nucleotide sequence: TGTGCCACCAGCAGACCCAGTGGGGCCAACGTCCTGACTTTC. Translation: CATSRPSGANVLTF.

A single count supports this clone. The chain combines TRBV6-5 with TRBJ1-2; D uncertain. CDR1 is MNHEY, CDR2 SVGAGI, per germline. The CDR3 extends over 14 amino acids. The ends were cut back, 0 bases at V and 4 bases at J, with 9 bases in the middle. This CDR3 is CASSYSTRFYGYTF. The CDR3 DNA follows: TGTGCCAGCAGTTACTCAACCAGGTTCTATGGCTACACCTTC.

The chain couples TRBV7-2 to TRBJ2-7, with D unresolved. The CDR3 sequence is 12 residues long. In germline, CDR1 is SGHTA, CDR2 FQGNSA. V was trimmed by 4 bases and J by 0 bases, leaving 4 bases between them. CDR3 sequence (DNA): TGTGCCAGCAGCTCCAACTCCTACGAGCAGTACTTC. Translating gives CASSSNSYEQYF.

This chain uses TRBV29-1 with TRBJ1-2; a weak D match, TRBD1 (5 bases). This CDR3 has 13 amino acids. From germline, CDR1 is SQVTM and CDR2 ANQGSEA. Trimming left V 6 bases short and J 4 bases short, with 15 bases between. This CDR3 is CSVGDGRSYGYTF. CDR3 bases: TGCAGCGTGGGGGACGGAAGGAGCTATGGCTACACCTTC.

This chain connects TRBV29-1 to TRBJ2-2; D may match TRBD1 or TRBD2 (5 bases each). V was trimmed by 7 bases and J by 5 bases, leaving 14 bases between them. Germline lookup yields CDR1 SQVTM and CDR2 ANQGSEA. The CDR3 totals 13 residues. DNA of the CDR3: TGCAGCGCGGGACCGATCGGAACCGGGGAGCTGTTTTTT. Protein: CSAGPIGTGELFF.

For the CDR3, the DNA is TGTGCCAGCAGCCAGACAGGGATTACCACAGATACGCAGTATTTT. Translating it yields CASSQTGITTDTQYF. This chain links TRBV6-5 with TRBJ2-3; the match to TRBD1 covers 7 bases. With V trimmed by 6 bases and J by 2 bases, 8 bases remained unmatched. Germline V gives CDR1 MNHEY, CDR2 SVGAGI. The CDR3 covers 15 residues.

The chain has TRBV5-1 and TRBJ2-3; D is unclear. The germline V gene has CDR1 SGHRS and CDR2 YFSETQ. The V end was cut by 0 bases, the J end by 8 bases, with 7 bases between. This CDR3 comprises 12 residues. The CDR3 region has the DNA TGCGCCAGCAGCTTGGCGGAGACTACGCAGTATTTT. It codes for CASSLAETTQYF.

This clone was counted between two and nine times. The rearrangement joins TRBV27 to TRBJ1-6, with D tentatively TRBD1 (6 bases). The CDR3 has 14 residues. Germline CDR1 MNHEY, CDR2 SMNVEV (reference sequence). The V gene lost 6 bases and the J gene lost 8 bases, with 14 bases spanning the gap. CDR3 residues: CASSSTGSDSPLHF. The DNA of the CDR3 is TGTGCCAGCAGCTCTACAGGGTCTGATTCACCCCTCCACTTT.

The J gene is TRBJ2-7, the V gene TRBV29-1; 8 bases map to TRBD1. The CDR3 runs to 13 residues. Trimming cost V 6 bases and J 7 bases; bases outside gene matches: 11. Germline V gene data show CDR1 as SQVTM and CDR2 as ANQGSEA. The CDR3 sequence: CSVVDRVTREQYF. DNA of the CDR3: TGCAGCGTCGTGGACAGGGTAACGCGAGAGCAGTACTTC.

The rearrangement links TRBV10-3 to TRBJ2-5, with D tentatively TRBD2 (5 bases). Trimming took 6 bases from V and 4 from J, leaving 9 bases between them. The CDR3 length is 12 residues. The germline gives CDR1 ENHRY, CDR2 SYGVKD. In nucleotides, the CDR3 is TGTGCCATCAGGGAGGTGGGAGAGACCCAGTACTTC. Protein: CAIREVGETQYF.

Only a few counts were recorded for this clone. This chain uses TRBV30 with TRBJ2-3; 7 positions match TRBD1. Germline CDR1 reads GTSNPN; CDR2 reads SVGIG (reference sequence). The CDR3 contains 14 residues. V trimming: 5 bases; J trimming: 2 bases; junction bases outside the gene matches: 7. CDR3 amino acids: CAWEGAPNTDTQYF. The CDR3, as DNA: TGTGCCTGGGAGGGGGCCCCGAACACAGATACGCAGTATTTT.

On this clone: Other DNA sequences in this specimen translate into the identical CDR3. CDR3 sequence reads: CASSREYEQYF. The CDR3, as DNA: TGTGCCAGCTCCCGCGAATACGAGCAGTACTTC. The chain joins TRBV7-9 to TRBJ2-7; D remains unclear. The CDR3 is 11 residues long. In germline, CDR1 is SEHNR, CDR2 FQNEAQ (reference sequence). Trimming cost V 8 bases and J 4 bases, with 9 bases left between them.

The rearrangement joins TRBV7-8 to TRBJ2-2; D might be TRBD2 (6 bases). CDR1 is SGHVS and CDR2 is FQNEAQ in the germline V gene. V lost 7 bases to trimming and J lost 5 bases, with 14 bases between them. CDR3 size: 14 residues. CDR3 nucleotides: TGTGCCAGCACCTTGGGGGGTGGGACCGGGGAGCTGTTTTTT. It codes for CASTLGGGTGELFF.

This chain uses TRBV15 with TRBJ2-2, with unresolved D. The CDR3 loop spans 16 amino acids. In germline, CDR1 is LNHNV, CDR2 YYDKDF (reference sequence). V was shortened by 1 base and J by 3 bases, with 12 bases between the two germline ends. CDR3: CATSRGTRLYTGELFF. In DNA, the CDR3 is TGTGCCACCAGCAGAGGGACGCGGCTTTACACCGGGGAGCTGTTTTTT.

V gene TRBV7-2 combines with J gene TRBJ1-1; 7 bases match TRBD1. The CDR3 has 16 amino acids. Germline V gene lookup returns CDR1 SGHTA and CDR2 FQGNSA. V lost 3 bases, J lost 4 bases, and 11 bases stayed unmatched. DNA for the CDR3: TGTGCCAGCAGCTTGGGACAGACCCTGAGGGGCACTGAAGCTTTCTTT. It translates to CASSLGQTLRGTEAFF.

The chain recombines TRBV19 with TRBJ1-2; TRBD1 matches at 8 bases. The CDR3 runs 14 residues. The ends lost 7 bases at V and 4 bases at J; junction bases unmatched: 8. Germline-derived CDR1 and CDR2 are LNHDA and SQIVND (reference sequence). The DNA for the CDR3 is TGTGCCAGTACCCCAGACAGGGGCGCCTATGGCTACACCTTC. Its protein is CASTPDRGAYGYTF.

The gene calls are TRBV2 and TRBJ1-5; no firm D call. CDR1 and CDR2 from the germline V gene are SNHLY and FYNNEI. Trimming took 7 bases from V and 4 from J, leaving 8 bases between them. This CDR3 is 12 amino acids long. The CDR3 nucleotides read TGTGCCAGCAAACAGCATAATCAGCCCCAGCATTTT. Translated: CASKQHNQPQHF.

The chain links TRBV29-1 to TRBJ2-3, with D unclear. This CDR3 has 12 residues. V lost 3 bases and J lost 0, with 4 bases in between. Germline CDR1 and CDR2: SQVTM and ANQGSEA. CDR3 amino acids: CSVDTSTDTQYF. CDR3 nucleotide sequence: TGCAGCGTTGATACTAGCACAGATACGCAGTATTTT.

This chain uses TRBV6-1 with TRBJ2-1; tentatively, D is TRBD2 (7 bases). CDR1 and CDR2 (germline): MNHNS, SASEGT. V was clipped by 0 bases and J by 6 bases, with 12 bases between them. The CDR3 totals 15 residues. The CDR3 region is CASSEAGGRFNEQFF. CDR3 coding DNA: TGTGCCAGCAGTGAAGCGGGGGGGCGGTTCAATGAGCAGTTCTTC.

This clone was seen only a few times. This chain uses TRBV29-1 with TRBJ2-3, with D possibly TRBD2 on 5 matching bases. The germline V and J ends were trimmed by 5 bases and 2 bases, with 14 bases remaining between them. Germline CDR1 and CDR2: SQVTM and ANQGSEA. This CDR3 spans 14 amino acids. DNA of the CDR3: TGCAGCGTTCAATCTGGCGGGCCCACAGATACGCAGTATTTT. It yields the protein CSVQSGGPTDTQYF.